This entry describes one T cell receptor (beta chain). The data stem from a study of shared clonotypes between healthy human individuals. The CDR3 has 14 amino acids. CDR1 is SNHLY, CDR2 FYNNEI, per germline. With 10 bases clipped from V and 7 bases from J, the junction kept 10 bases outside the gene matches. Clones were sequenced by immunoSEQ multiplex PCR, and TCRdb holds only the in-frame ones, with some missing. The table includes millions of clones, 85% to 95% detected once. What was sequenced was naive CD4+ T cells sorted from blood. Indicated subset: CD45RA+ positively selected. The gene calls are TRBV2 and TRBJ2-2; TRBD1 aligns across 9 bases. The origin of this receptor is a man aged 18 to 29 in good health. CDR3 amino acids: CAILGTGNIGELFF. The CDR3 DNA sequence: TGTGCCATTCTCGGGACAGGGAATATCGGGGAGCTGTTTTTT.